This entry lists 6 T cell receptor beta chains sequenced from one sample in a study of shared clonotypes between healthy human individuals. Generated by immunoSEQ multiplex PCR, the TCRdb table keeps only in-frame clones and is missing some. This table has roughly 2.1 million clones, under 95% appearing once. The naive CD8 subset, CD45RO-negative cells positively selected for CCR7, excluded terminally differentiated effector memory CD45RA+ cells. The sample was naive CD8+ T cells from PBMCs. Receptor source: a young man in good health. Some clones in this sample may be carry-over from other donors' samples.

Comments on this clone: Within the sample, other DNA sequences also encode this same CDR3. V usage is TRBV28 and J usage is TRBJ1-1, with D unclear. The V gene lost 8 bases and the J gene lost 0 bases, with 10 bases spanning the gap. From germline, CDR1 is MDHEN and CDR2 SYDVKM. CDR3 length equals 13 residues. DNA for the CDR3: TGTGCCAGCTCTCTGCTAATGAACACTGAAGCTTTCTTT. Translated, it gives CASSLLMNTEAFF.

Of note for this clone: The sample holds other DNA sequences that translate to the same CDR3. This chain joins TRBV29-1 and TRBJ2-1, with 7 bases aligning to TRBD2. Germline loops: CDR1 SQVTM, CDR2 ANQGSEA. The CDR3 has 12 residues. V trimming: 6 bases; J trimming: 4 bases; junction bases outside the gene matches: 3. CDR3 DNA: TGCAGCGTCCTAGCGGCGTACAATGAGCAGTTCTTC. Protein product: CSVLAAYNEQFF.

V and J are TRBV10-3 and TRBJ1-3, with D unclear. V was shortened by 7 bases and J by 7 bases, with 8 bases between the two germline ends. Germline assignment: CDR1 ENHRY and CDR2 SYGVKD. The CDR3 runs 11 residues. CDR3 coding DNA: TGTGCCATCAACACGGACAACACCATATATTTT. Translated: CAINTDNTIYF.

V is TRBV2 and J is TRBJ2-5; either TRBD1 or TRBD2 may fit D (5 bases each). From germline, CDR1 is SNHLY and CDR2 FYNNEI. The CDR3 extends over 15 amino acids. V was shortened by 9 bases and J by 5 bases, with 22 bases between the two germline ends. CDR3 residues: CASGGAALVPETQYF. The CDR3 bases are TGTGCCAGTGGGGGAGCAGCCTTGGTGCCCGAGACCCAGTACTTC.

In this sample, this clone turned up once. Other DNA sequences in this specimen translate into the identical CDR3. This rearrangement joins TRBV9 to TRBJ2-5; D perhaps matches TRBD2 (5 bases). V lost 0 bases and J lost 5, with 11 bases in between. CDR1 and CDR2 (germline): SGDLS, YYNGEE. The CDR3 has 14 amino acids. Written as DNA, the CDR3 is TGTGCCAGCAGCGTAGCGGGCCAGCGGGAGACCCAGTACTTC. Its translation: CASSVAGQRETQYF.

This chain uses TRBV28 with TRBJ2-7; D unclear. The CDR3 is made up of 14 amino acids. CDR1 and CDR2 (germline): MDHEN, SYDVKM. The ends were cut back, 3 bases at V and 6 bases at J, with 15 bases in the middle. The CDR3, as DNA: TGTGCCAGCAGTTTGGCCGGGCCCCGCGGCGAGCAGTACTTC. Protein sequence: CASSLAGPRGEQYF. Variable domain in full (rest from reference TRBV28 and TRBJ2-7): DVKVTQSSRYLVKRTGEKVFLECVQDMDHENMFWYRQDPGLGLRLIYFSYDVKMKEKGDIPEGYSVSREKKERFSLILESASTNQTSMYLCASSLAGPRGEQYFGPGTRLTVT.